This TCR beta chain emerged from a study of shared clonotypes between healthy human individuals. The table came from immunoSEQ multiplex PCR; TCRdb's copy has only in-frame clones and leaves some out. The table shows a few million clones, with approximately 95% occurring only once. Sequencing used naive CD4+ T cells sorted from blood. Subset denoted: CD45RA+ positively selected. The TCR originated in a man aged 18 to 30 in good health.

In nucleotides, the CDR3 is TGTGCCAGCAGTTACTCTTCCCGCGACGGTGAAGCTTTCTTT. This gives the protein CASSYSSRDGEAFF. This rearrangement joins TRBV6-6 to TRBJ1-1; unclear D gene. Germline V gene lookup returns CDR1 MNHNY and CDR2 SVGAGI (reference sequence). The CDR3 has 14 residues. Trimming removed 0 bases at V and 7 bases at J, with 12 bases between.